This T cell receptor (beta chain) stems from a study of OX40 agonist ivuxolimab in advanced cancers. Produced via immunoSEQ multiplex PCR; TCRdb's table is partial and in-frame only. There are 55,000 to 75,000 clones in the sample; about 90% occur only once, and 3.8% lies in the top ten. Study outcomes and limitations: What antigens the expanded peripheral T cells recognized was never established. On average, CD8+ T cells showed a greater number of expanded clones than CD4+. Among some nonresponders, normalized T-cell clonal expansion was also low. Expansion of clones was among the lowest in partial responders at 0.1-3.0 mg/kg.

Worth noting for this clone: The antigen is undetermined. The junction departs from germline at one end; a sequencing error may be responsible.

The CDR3 spans 11 residues. The V gene's germline CDR1 is SGHDT and CDR2 YYEEEE. The input for sequencing was CD4+ or CD8+ T cells sorted from blood, taken in a trial of the OX40 agonist ivuxolimab. The clonotype originates from an adult with an advanced solid tumor such as melanoma, head and neck, liver or kidney cancer. The chain has TRBV5-6 and TRBJ2-1; TRBD2 matches 7 bases. CDR3 nucleotides: TGTGCCAGCAGCTGGGACTACCGCCTGGTCTTC. It translates to CASSWDYRLVF.